The table lists the clone carrying this T cell receptor (beta chain) with many counts. The antigen is not known. Its ends do not fully match the called genes, so a read error is possible. The data derive from a study of T cell repertoires in cytomegalovirus infection. Looked up from germline, CDR1 is SSHAT and CDR2 is FNYEAQ (reference sequence). The CDR3 has 17 amino acids. One entry per CDR3 protein results from TCRdb running MiXCR on the reads. The sample includes about 130,000 distinct CDR3 sequences, about 24% seen only once; the top ten take 34%. Study results and limitations: Predominance within the ex vivo response was attributable to HLA-C-restricted CMV-specific TCR beta clonotypes.

The sample was PBMCs, sequenced either directly or after in vitro stimulation (not recorded which). The clonotype was recovered from a human donor in good health (CMV status not recorded). Some clones in this sample may be carry-over from other donors' samples. This sequence joins TRBV7-7 and TRBJ2-4, with TRBD1 matching over 8 bases. The CDR3 coding sequence is TGTGCTAGCAGCTTAGCGGACAGGGCGGCGACCAAAAACATTCAGTACTTC. This encodes CASSLADRAATKNIQYF.